This entry lists 25 T cell receptor beta chains sequenced from one sample in a study of blood T cell repertoires in COVID-19. The method was immunoSEQ multiplex PCR; TCRdb's version includes in-frame clones alone and lacks a portion of them. The table lists some 270,000 clones, roughly nine tenths of them singletons. Sequencing was done on a sample of peripheral blood. The receptor source for this set is a woman in her thirties or forties who had recovered from COVID-19.

V usage is TRBV7-2 and J usage is TRBJ1-2; 8 bases line up with TRBD1. This CDR3 comprises 18 residues. In germline, CDR1 is SGHTA, CDR2 FQGNSA. The V and J ends lost 1 base and 5 bases, in that order; junction bases with no gene match: 15. CDR3 region: CASSLDIVGQASGYGYTF. The CDR3 DNA reads as TGTGCCAGCAGCTTAGATATTGTGGGACAGGCCTCTGGGTATGGCTACACCTTC.

V and J are TRBV27 and TRBJ1-5; no clear D. This CDR3 contains 16 residues. The ends were cut back, 5 bases at V and 3 bases at J, with 17 bases in the middle. Looked up from germline, CDR1 is MNHEY and CDR2 is SMNVEV (reference sequence). The CDR3 nucleotides are TGTGCCAGCAGTCGAGCGGGTTGGCAGATCAATCAGCCCCAGCATTTT. Its translation is CASSRAGWQINQPQHF.

J is TRBJ1-3 and V is TRBV19; no clear D. Trimming took 8 bases from V and 0 from J, leaving 8 bases between them. The germline V gene encodes CDR1 LNHDA and CDR2 SQIVND (reference sequence). The CDR3 runs to 13 residues. Written as DNA, the CDR3 is TGTGCCAGTCGTCCAGACTCTGGAAACACCATATATTTT. This encodes CASRPDSGNTIYF. The full variable domain, with the rest looked up from reference TRBV19 and TRBJ1-3, is DGGITQSPKYLFRKEGQNVTLSCEQNLNHDAMYWYRQDPGQGLRLIYYSQIVNDFQKGDIAEGYSVSREKKESFPLTVTSAQKNPTAFYLCASRPDSGNTIYFGEGSWLTVV.

A few counts support this clone. The chain carries TRBV15 and TRBJ1-4; D remains unclear. The CDR3 has 16 residues. From germline, CDR1 is LNHNV and CDR2 YYDKDF (reference sequence). V was shortened by 0 bases and J by 0 bases, with 8 bases between the two germline ends. CDR3 coding DNA: TGTGCCACCAGCAGAGATATACGGTCAACTAATGAAAAACTGTTTTTT. Its protein product is CATSRDIRSTNEKLFF. Full variable domain (outside the CDR3, taken from reference TRBV15 and TRBJ1-4): DAMVIQNPRYQVTQFGKPVTLSCSQTLNHNVMYWYQQKSSQAPKLLFHYYDKDFNNEADTPDNFQSRRPNTSFCFLDIRSPGLGDTAMYLCATSRDIRSTNEKLFFGSGTQLSVL.

This clone was detected only once. The V gene is TRBV2, the J gene TRBJ1-6, with D uncertain. Germline V gene lookup returns CDR1 SNHLY and CDR2 FYNNEI. Trimming took off 2 bases at V and 10 bases at J, with 12 bases between the two ends. The CDR3 has 14 amino acids. The CDR3 here is CASSEWGSGSPLHF. For the CDR3, the DNA is TGTGCCAGCAGTGAATGGGGATCGGGATCACCCCTCCACTTT.

The chain joins TRBV30 to TRBJ1-1; tentative D call: TRBD1 (5 bases). V was trimmed by 3 bases and J by 3 bases, leaving 8 bases between them. Germline V gene data show CDR1 as GTSNPN and CDR2 as SVGIG (reference sequence). The CDR3 spans 12 residues. CDR3 protein: CAWSGGYTEAFF. In nucleotides, the CDR3 is TGTGCCTGGAGCGGGGGATACACTGAAGCTTTCTTT.

V gene TRBV9 combines with J gene TRBJ1-1; 8 bases are shared with TRBD1. This CDR3 spans 14 amino acids. Germline V gives CDR1 SGDLS, CDR2 YYNGEE. Trimming at V came to 4 bases and at J to 6 bases, leaving 8 bases not matched to a gene. As DNA, the CDR3 is TGTGCCAGCAGCCCCGGACAGGGTTCGGCTGAAGCTTTCTTT. Its protein is CASSPGQGSAEAFF.

V is TRBV5-1 and J is TRBJ1-5; no reliable D call. Per the germline V gene, CDR1 is SGHRS and CDR2 is YFSETQ. This CDR3 is 13 amino acids long. Trimming cost V 0 bases and J 5 bases, with 6 bases left between them. The CDR3 loop is CASSLAYDQPQHF. The DNA for the CDR3 is TGCGCCAGCAGCTTGGCCTACGATCAGCCCCAGCATTTT.

V gene TRBV6-5 combines with J gene TRBJ1-2; 9 nucleotides line up with TRBD1. V was clipped by 6 bases and J by 8 bases; unmatched bases: 4. This CDR3 has 12 amino acids. The germline V gene has CDR1 MNHEY and CDR2 SVGAGI. The CDR3 DNA is TGTGCCAGCAGGCGACAGGGGGGCGGCTACACCTTC. This gives the protein CASRRQGGGYTF.

This clone was found once. V usage is TRBV30 and J usage is TRBJ1-1; D unresolved. Trimming took off 1 base at V and 3 bases at J, with 12 bases between the two ends. Germline values: CDR1 GTSNPN, CDR2 SVGIG (reference sequence). This CDR3 contains 14 residues. Here the CDR3 reads CAWSGGGWDTEAFF. The CDR3 DNA is TGTGCCTGGAGTGGGGGAGGGTGGGACACTGAAGCTTTCTTT.

This clone came up once. The chain couples TRBV5-4 to TRBJ2-7, with 11 positions matching TRBD2. CDR3 length: 18 amino acids. V lost 3 bases and J lost 0; bases outside the gene matches: 11. The germline CDR1 and CDR2 sequences are SGHNT and YYREEE (reference sequence). CDR3 bases: TGTGCCAGCAGCTCTAACGTGGGACTAGCGGACTTCTCCTACGAGCAGTACGTC. Protein: CASSSNVGLADFSYEQYV.

The rearrangement links TRBV6-5 to TRBJ1-2; tentatively, D is TRBD1 (6 bases). CDR3 length: 14 amino acids. The germline V and J ends were trimmed by 4 bases and 8 bases, with 17 bases remaining between them. Germline V gene sequence: CDR1 MNHEY, CDR2 SVGAGI. CDR3 protein: CASSSPDSLAGYTF. In nucleotides, the CDR3 is TGTGCCAGCAGTTCCCCGGACAGTCTGGCGGGCTACACCTTC.

The rearrangement links TRBV9 to TRBJ1-3, with 7 bases lining up with TRBD1. The CDR3 is 16 residues long. Germline V gene data show CDR1 as SGDLS and CDR2 as YYNGEE. Trimming took 5 bases from V and 0 from J; bases not matched to a gene: 8. CDR3 sequence (DNA): TGTGCCAGCAGTGACCCCGGGACAGCCTCTGGAAACACCATATATTTT. Residues: CASSDPGTASGNTIYF.

The chain uses TRBV27 and TRBJ2-3; 9 nucleotides line up with TRBD1. Trimming cost V 5 bases and J 4 bases; bases outside gene matches: 7. CDR3 length equals 15 residues. Germline V gene lookup returns CDR1 MNHEY and CDR2 SMNVEV (reference sequence). CDR3: CASSLGTGSPDTQYF. Written as DNA, the CDR3 is TGTGCCAGCAGTCTTGGGACAGGGTCCCCAGATACGCAGTATTTT.

The J gene is TRBJ2-1, the V gene TRBV14, with D hard to call. The CDR3 is 13 amino acids. V was clipped by 0 bases and J by 6 bases, with 6 bases between them. From germline, CDR1 is SGHDN and CDR2 FVKESK. CDR3 in DNA: TGTGCCAGCAGCCAAGATTTCAGCAATGAGCAGTTCTTC. Protein: CASSQDFSNEQFF.

The chain is built from TRBV9 and TRBJ2-1; TRBD2 agrees at 9 bases. The CDR3 consists of 15 residues. Per the germline V gene, CDR1 is SGDLS and CDR2 is YYNGEE. V shed 0 bases, J shed 4 bases, and the junction held 2 bases outside the gene matches. CDR3 DNA sequence: TGTGCCAGCAGCGTAGGAGCGGGAGGTTACAATGAGCAGTTCTTC. This encodes CASSVGAGGYNEQFF.

The chain recombines TRBV2 with TRBJ1-2; D is unresolved. Trimming pared 3 bases from V and 8 bases from J, leaving 13 bases between. The CDR3 contains 13 residues. Germline V gene lookup returns CDR1 SNHLY and CDR2 FYNNEI. DNA of the CDR3: TGTGCCAGCAGTGATATCACCGCGGGAGGCTACACCTTC. This sequence encodes CASSDITAGGYTF.

This sequence joins TRBV7-2 and TRBJ1-2; a weak D match, TRBD1 (6 bases). This CDR3 has 15 residues. V shed 7 bases and J shed 0 bases, with 15 bases lying between them. Germline V gene sequence: CDR1 SGHTA, CDR2 FQGNSA. CDR3 sequence: CASTKYRDTNYGYTF. CDR3 DNA sequence: TGTGCCAGCACCAAATACAGGGATACTAACTATGGCTACACCTTC.

V gene TRBV7-3 combines with J gene TRBJ2-1; 9 bases fit TRBD2. The CDR3 loop spans 15 amino acids. After removal of 5 bases from V and 3 bases from J, the junction contained 5 bases not matched to a gene. Germline-derived CDR1 and CDR2 are SGHTA and FQGTGA. The CDR3: CASSPGLAIYNEQFF. The CDR3 region has the DNA TGTGCCAGCAGCCCAGGACTAGCGATCTACAATGAGCAGTTCTTC.

The sample holds one count of this clone. J is TRBJ2-5 and V is TRBV3-1 (or the pseudogene TRBV3-2); 8 positions match TRBD2. The J segment lost 5 bases and the V segment lost 7 bases, leaving 6 bases of the junction unmatched. Germline values: CDR1 LGHDT, CDR2 YNNKEL (reference sequence). The CDR3 is 13 residues long. CDR3 sequence: CASNPGGAETQYF. Here the CDR3 DNA reads TGTGCCAGCAACCCCGGGGGGGCGGAGACCCAGTACTTC.

This rearrangement joins TRBV9 to TRBJ2-5; 9 positions agree with TRBD2. The V gene end was trimmed by 0 bases and the J gene end by 2 bases; junction bases not matched to a gene: 8. This CDR3 is 17 amino acids long. Germline lookup yields CDR1 SGDLS and CDR2 YYNGEE. CDR3 residues: CASSVAPGLASQETQYF. The CDR3 DNA is TGTGCCAGCAGCGTAGCCCCGGGACTAGCTTCTCAAGAGACCCAGTACTTC.

The CDR3 DNA follows: TGTGCCAGCAGCCGTGAGCGAACACCCCTCCACTTT. Protein: CASSRERTPLHF. The chain combines TRBV3-1 (or the pseudogene TRBV3-2) with TRBJ1-6; D is ambiguous. This CDR3 comprises 12 residues. Germline V CDR1 and CDR2: LGHDT, YNNKEL (reference sequence). Between the trimmed V and J ends, which lost 4 bases and 11 bases, there was a span of 9 bases.

V and J are TRBV7-9 and TRBJ1-2; a possible D gene is TRBD1 (5 bases). V dropped 3 bases and J dropped 4 bases, with 15 bases sitting between them. CDR3 length: 15 residues. CDR1 is SEHNR, CDR2 FQNEAQ, per germline (reference sequence). DNA for the CDR3: TGTGCCAGCAGCTTCACTCTCGGGGGTGGCTATGGCTACACCTTC. Amino acid sequence: CASSFTLGGGYGYTF. Variable domain in full (rest from reference TRBV7-9 and TRBJ1-2): DTGVSQNPRHKITKRGQNVTFRCDPISEHNRLYWYRQTLGQGPEFLTYFQNEAQLEKSRLLSDRFSAERPKGSFSTLEIQRTEQGDSAMYLCASSFTLGGGYGYTFGSGTRLTVV.

This sequence joins TRBV7-2 and TRBJ1-3; D gene unclear. Trimming removed 4 bases at V and 2 bases at J, with 6 bases between. From germline, CDR1 is SGHTA and CDR2 FQGNSA. This CDR3 comprises 13 residues. As DNA, the CDR3 is TGTGCCAGCAGCTCGGGGACTGGAAACACCATATATTTT. It is translated as CASSSGTGNTIYF.

The CDR3 nucleotides read TGTGCCAGCAGTTATTCCGTCCTGAACTATGGCTACACCTTC. Protein sequence: CASSYSVLNYGYTF. The chain uses TRBV6-2 or TRBV6-3 and TRBJ1-2, with D unresolved. The CDR3 sequence is 14 residues long. Germline V gene data show CDR1 as MNHEY and CDR2 as SVGEGT. V dropped 3 bases and J dropped 2 bases, with 10 bases sitting between them.